Presented here are 15 T cell receptor beta chains from one specimen sequenced in a study of blood T cell repertoires in COVID-19. Measured with immunoSEQ multiplex PCR; TCRdb has only the in-frame clones, and not every one. The sample has some 350,000 clones; 70% to 90% are singletons. The specimen was peripheral blood. The receptors here all came from a human donor in a cohort sampled during active COVID-19.

The chain combines TRBV4-1 with TRBJ2-5; D is unclear. The CDR3 contains 14 residues. The germline gives CDR1 MGHRA, CDR2 YSYEKL. Trimming shortened V by 2 bases and J by 2 bases, and 9 bases separated the two germline ends. Here the CDR3 reads CASSQTVVQETQYF. CDR3 sequence (DNA): TGCGCCAGCAGCCAAACGGTGGTGCAAGAGACCCAGTACTTC.

The CDR3 is CASSLGDRGRDAFF. The CDR3 DNA follows: TGTGCCAGCAGTTTGGGCGACAGGGGGAGGGACGCTTTCTTT. The chain links TRBV28 to TRBJ1-1, with 9 bases aligning to TRBD1. CDR1 is MDHEN, CDR2 SYDVKM, per germline. This CDR3 has 14 amino acids. V gave up 3 bases and J gave up 11 bases; unmatched junction bases: 10.

About this clone: The identical CDR3 is also encoded by other nucleotide sequences in the sample. This chain links TRBV5-4 with TRBJ2-3, with 9 bases lining up with TRBD2. This CDR3 is built from 16 residues. V lost 0 bases and J lost 1; bases outside the gene matches: 3. Germline lookup yields CDR1 SGHNT and CDR2 YYREEE (reference sequence). CDR3 loop: CASSLGVAGGTDTQYF. CDR3 DNA sequence: TGTGCCAGCAGCTTGGGGGTAGCGGGGGGCACAGATACGCAGTATTTT. The entire variable domain, with the rest obtained from reference TRBV5-4 and TRBJ2-3, is as follows: ETGVTQSPTHLIKTRGQQVTLRCSSQSGHNTVSWYQQALGQGPQFIFQYYREEENGRGNFPPRFSGLQFPNYSSELNVNALELDDSALYLCASSLGVAGGTDTQYFGPGTRLTVL.

The chain couples TRBV6-4 to TRBJ2-1; the match to TRBD2 covers 8 bases. The CDR3 length is 19 residues. Germline loops: CDR1 MRHNA, CDR2 SNTAGT. The V and J ends lost 1 base and 0 bases, in that order; junction bases with no gene match: 11. DNA for the CDR3: TGTGCCAGCAGTGACTATACTAGCGGACCCGAGAGCTCCTACAATGAGCAGTTCTTC. This translates into CASSDYTSGPESSYNEQFF.

The table lists this clone with a count of one. V and J are TRBV30 and TRBJ2-3; 9 bases are shared with TRBD2. Germline values: CDR1 GTSNPN, CDR2 SVGIG (reference sequence). The V segment lost 0 bases and the J segment 4 bases; nucleotides outside the gene matches: 11. The CDR3 covers 17 residues. The CDR3 coding sequence is TGTGCCTGGAGTGTCCCCTTAGCGGGAGATCTTGCAGATACGCAGTATTTT. Residues: CAWSVPLAGDLADTQYF.

The chain carries TRBV5-1 and TRBJ2-1, with 10 nucleotides matching TRBD2. The CDR3 extends over 16 amino acids. In germline, CDR1 is SGHRS, CDR2 YFSETQ. Trimming at V came to 4 bases and at J to 1 base, leaving 5 bases not matched to a gene. CDR3 protein: CASSPLLAGSYNEQFF. CDR3 nucleotides: TGCGCCAGCAGCCCCCTACTAGCGGGGTCCTACAATGAGCAGTTCTTC.

The chain links TRBV5-4 to TRBJ1-1; D is possibly TRBD1 (6 bases). The CDR3 extends over 14 amino acids. Germline CDR1 is SGHNT and CDR2 is YYREEE (reference sequence). Trimming shortened V by 2 bases and J by 1 base, and 9 bases separated the two germline ends. The DNA for the CDR3 is TGTGCCAGCAGCTTACAGGGACAGAACACTGAAGCTTTCTTT. It is translated as CASSLQGQNTEAFF.

This rearrangement joins TRBV7-9 to TRBJ2-7, with 10 bases lining up with TRBD1. V was clipped by 1 base and J by 6 bases; unmatched bases: 6. Germline assignment: CDR1 SEHNR and CDR2 FQNEAQ (reference sequence). The CDR3 sequence is 15 residues long. The DNA for the CDR3 is TGTGCCAGCAGCTTAGTTGGGACAGGGGAAGGCGAGCAGTACTTC. Protein product: CASSLVGTGEGEQYF.

This chain links TRBV4-1 with TRBJ2-7; D is undetermined. Per the germline V gene, CDR1 is MGHRA and CDR2 is YSYEKL. The length of the CDR3 is 14 residues. V was pared by 1 base and J by 2 bases, with 9 bases between. The CDR3 coding sequence is TGCGCCAGCAGCCAAGGGAGCGTTACCTACGAGCAGTACTTC. Translating it yields CASSQGSVTYEQYF.

V is TRBV19 and J is TRBJ1-5; D is undetermined. The CDR3 runs to 14 residues. Trimming left V 4 bases short and J 0 bases short, with 7 bases between. CDR1 LNHDA and CDR2 SQIVND come from the germline V gene (reference sequence). CDR3 in amino acids: CASSNRNSNQPQHF. CDR3 in DNA: TGTGCCAGTAGTAACAGAAATAGCAATCAGCCCCAGCATTTT.

The gene calls are TRBV6-5 and TRBJ2-3; D remains unclear. V dropped 6 bases and J dropped 3 bases, with 13 bases sitting between them. CDR1 and CDR2 from the germline V gene are MNHEY and SVGAGI. The CDR3 spans 14 residues. In DNA form, the CDR3 reads TGTGCCAGCAGGGAGTCCCTTAGGACAGATACGCAGTATTTT. This codes for CASRESLRTDTQYF.

The J gene is TRBJ2-5, the V gene TRBV9; D is possibly TRBD2 (5 bases). This CDR3 comprises 15 residues. Germline-derived CDR1 and CDR2 are SGDLS and YYNGEE. The V gene lost 0 bases and the J gene lost 3 bases, with 12 bases spanning the gap. In nucleotides, the CDR3 is TGTGCCAGCAGCGTAGACGTCGGACTCGAAGAGACCCAGTACTTC. Protein: CASSVDVGLEETQYF.

The rearrangement uses TRBV7-8 and TRBJ1-2; the D gene is possibly TRBD1 (5 bases). The V end was cut by 5 bases, the J end by 6 bases, with 25 bases between. The CDR3 runs 17 residues. Per the germline V gene, CDR1 is SGHVS and CDR2 is FQNEAQ. The CDR3 sequence is CASSQDLGETHLHGYTF. CDR3 nucleotides: TGTGCCAGCAGCCAAGACTTAGGGGAAACTCACTTACATGGCTACACCTTC.

The chain combines TRBV6-5 with TRBJ2-3, with D possibly TRBD2 on 5 matching bases. Germline loops: CDR1 MNHEY, CDR2 SVGAGI. The V gene lost 5 bases and the J gene lost 1 base, with 13 bases spanning the gap. The CDR3 contains 15 residues. Here the CDR3 reads CASSTRSMGTDTQYF. In nucleotides, the CDR3 is TGTGCCAGCAGTACTAGATCAATGGGCACAGATACGCAGTATTTT.

The chain is built from TRBV5-4 and TRBJ1-2; the D is unclear. CDR3 length equals 13 residues. V gave up 4 bases and J gave up 2 bases, with 9 bases separating them. Per germline, CDR1 SGHNT and CDR2 YYREEE (reference sequence). The CDR3 protein is CASSRSFNYGYTF. The CDR3 DNA follows: TGTGCCAGCAGCCGGAGCTTCAACTATGGCTACACCTTC. The whole variable domain, filled in from reference TRBV5-4 and TRBJ1-2, reads ETGVTQSPTHLIKTRGQQVTLRCSSQSGHNTVSWYQQALGQGPQFIFQYYREEENGRGNFPPRFSGLQFPNYSSELNVNALELDDSALYLCASSRSFNYGYTFGSGTRLTVV.